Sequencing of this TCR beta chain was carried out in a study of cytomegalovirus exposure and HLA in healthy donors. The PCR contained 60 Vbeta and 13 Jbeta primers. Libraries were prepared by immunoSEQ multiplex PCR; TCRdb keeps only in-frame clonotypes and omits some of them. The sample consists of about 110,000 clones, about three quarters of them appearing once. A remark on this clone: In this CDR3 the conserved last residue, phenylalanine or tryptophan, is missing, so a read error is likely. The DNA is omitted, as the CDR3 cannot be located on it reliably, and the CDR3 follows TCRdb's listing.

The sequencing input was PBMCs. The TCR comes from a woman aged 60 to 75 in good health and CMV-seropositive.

Here the CDR3 reads CSSSLRWRAAYESFL. The chain has TRBV7-9 and TRBJ1-1. Germline V gene sequence: CDR1 SEHNR, CDR2 FQNEAQ (reference sequence). A total of 15 residues make up the CDR3, ends included.